These T cell receptor beta chains were read from a single sample in a study of graft-versus-host responses after intestinal transplantation. Assay: immunoSEQ multiplex PCR; the TCRdb copy retains only in-frame clones and omits some. The repertoire holds approximately 90,000 clones, with approximately 90% as singletons. Their antigen targets remain unknown. The sequencing here drew on unstimulated CD8+ T cells sorted from spleen or lymph node cells, taken before intestinal transplant. All receptors come from a human donor who received an intestinal transplant. Each CDR3 is given with its conserved first and last residue. D genes are given only for firm matches. Where a row states a size, it is once, few, many or the class of an expanded clone; other rows omit it.

v_gene	abundance	d_gene	j_gene	CDR3aa	CDR3nt
TRBV6-5	-	TRBD2	TRBJ2-5	CASIAGETQYF	TGTGCCAGCATAGCGGGAGAGACCCAGTACTTC
TRBV27	-	-	TRBJ1-6	CASSLFQLQSSYNSPLHF	TGTGCCAGCAGTTTATTTCAGTTGCAGAGCTCCTATAATTCACCCCTCCACTTT
TRBV27	-	-	TRBJ2-5	CASSPGLGTQYF	TGTGCCAGCAGTCCCGGTCTTGGGACCCAGTACTTC
TRBV7-6	-	-	TRBJ2-3	CASSLAEDTQYF	TGTGCCAGCAGCTTAGCAGAAGATACGCAGTATTTT
TRBV4-1	-	TRBD1	TRBJ1-2	CASSRDRGTAYGYTF	TGCGCCAGCAGCCGGGACAGGGGGACAGCCTATGGCTACACCTTC
TRBV13	-	-	TRBJ1-2	CASSFSGVLDGYTF	TGTGCCAGCAGCTTCTCTGGAGTATTGGATGGCTACACCTTC
TRBV9	-	-	TRBJ1-2	CASSAGVVYGYTF	TGTGCCAGCAGCGCCGGGGTAGTCTATGGCTACACCTTC
TRBV5-4	-	-	TRBJ1-2	CASSLGPRDYGYTF	TGTGCCAGCAGCTTGGGACCCAGGGACTATGGCTACACCTTC
TRBV11-2	-	TRBD2	TRBJ2-1	CASSSYGTSGSSYNEQFF	TGTGCCAGCAGCTCCTATGGGACTAGCGGAAGCTCCTACAATGAGCAGTTCTTC
TRBV11-1	-	TRBD1	TRBJ1-3	CASSLGQAPGNTIYF	TGTGCCAGCAGCTTGGGACAGGCCCCTGGAAACACCATATATTTT
TRBV9	-	TRBD1	TRBJ2-1	CASSVYRDRGTISYNEQFF	TGTGCCAGCAGCGTATACCGGGACAGGGGGACGATCTCCTACAATGAGCAGTTCTTC
TRBV9	-	-	TRBJ2-2	CASSVWGATGELFF	TGTGCCAGCAGCGTGTGGGGGGCCACCGGGGAGCTGTTTTTT
TRBV4-1	-	-	TRBJ1-1	CASSLPGNTEAFF	TGCGCCAGCAGCCTACCGGGGAACACTGAAGCTTTCTTT
TRBV9	-	-	TRBJ2-1	CASSGDRNEQFF	TGTGCCAGCAGCGGCGACAGAAATGAGCAGTTCTTC
TRBV13	-	TRBD2	TRBJ2-7	CASKASGTTYEQYF	TGTGCCAGCAAAGCTAGCGGCACCACCTACGAGCAGTACTTC
TRBV9	-	-	TRBJ1-3	CASSARQDGAGNTIYF	TGTGCCAGCAGCGCCCGTCAAGACGGGGCTGGAAACACCATATATTTT
TRBV27	once	-	TRBJ2-2	CASSLTAGATGELFF	TGTGCCAGCAGTTTAACGGCAGGGGCAACCGGGGAGCTGTTTTTT
TRBV15	-	-	TRBJ2-5	CATSSYVGNQETQYF	TGTGCCACCAGTTCCTACGTCGGGAACCAAGAGACCCAGTACTTC
TRBV6-5	-	-	TRBJ2-1	CASSYSPGPNEQFF	TGTGCCAGCAGTTACTCGCCGGGACCCAATGAGCAGTTCTTC
TRBV29-1	-	-	TRBJ1-1	CSVVGMATEAFF	TGCAGCGTCGTCGGGATGGCCACTGAAGCTTTCTTT
TRBV13	once	TRBD1	TRBJ2-2	CASSLRYRGAGELFF	TGTGCCAGCAGCTTACGCTACAGGGGCGCCGGGGAGCTGTTTTTT
TRBV6-5	-	TRBD1	TRBJ2-7	CASKEGQGRSYEQYF	TGTGCCAGCAAGGAGGGACAGGGGCGTTCCTACGAGCAGTACTTC
TRBV13	-	-	TRBJ2-5	CASSLEPETQYF	TGTGCCAGCAGCTTAGAACCGGAGACCCAGTACTTC
TRBV27	-	-	TRBJ1-4	CASSLFRGSNEKLFF	TGTGCCAGCAGTTTATTCAGGGGATCTAATGAAAAACTGTTTTTT
TRBV10-1	-	-	TRBJ1-5	CASRGAFQPQHF	TGCGCCAGCAGAGGGGCCTTTCAGCCCCAGCATTTT
TRBV10-3	-	TRBD2	TRBJ2-3	CAIRDASGGNTDTQYF	TGTGCCATCAGGGACGCTAGCGGGGGGAACACAGATACGCAGTATTTT
TRBV11-3	-	TRBD1	TRBJ2-2	CATRDRYTGELFF	TGTGCCACCCGGGACAGATACACCGGGGAGCTGTTTTTT
TRBV6-5	-	-	TRBJ2-7	CASGTLYEQYF	TGTGCCAGCGGTACCCTGTACGAGCAGTACTTC
TRBV9	-	-	TRBJ2-7	CASSASADSYEQYF	TGTGCCAGCAGCGCTAGCGCTGACTCCTACGAGCAGTACTTC
TRBV20-1	-	-	TRBJ2-1	CSAMYNEQFF	TGCAGTGCTATGTACAATGAGCAGTTCTTC
TRBV4-2	-	-	TRBJ2-5	CASSEQGGETQYF	TGTGCCAGCAGCGAGCAAGGCGGAGAGACCCAGTACTTC
TRBV7-9	-	TRBD2	TRBJ2-3	CASRYSGGHTDTQYF	TGTGCCAGCAGATATAGCGGGGGGCACACAGATACGCAGTATTTT
TRBV2	-	-	TRBJ2-1	CASSRSGDYNEQFF	TGTGCCAGCAGTAGGAGCGGAGACTACAATGAGCAGTTCTTC
TRBV15	-	-	TRBJ2-3	CATSRVAGTDTQYF	TGTGCCACCAGCAGAGTGGCAGGGACAGATACGCAGTATTTT
TRBV14	-	TRBD2	TRBJ2-7	CASSQVSASGYYEQYF	TGTGCCAGCAGCCAAGTCTCGGCTAGCGGGTACTACGAGCAGTACTTC
TRBV4-1	few	-	TRBJ1-1	CASSLAANTEAFF	TGCGCCAGCAGCCTTGCAGCGAACACTGAAGCTTTCTTT
TRBV5-6	-	-	TRBJ1-5	CASSLGGAVNQPQHF	TGTGCCAGCAGCTTGGGCGGGGCCGTCAATCAGCCCCAGCATTTT
TRBV27	-	-	TRBJ1-3	CASSLSAGTGNTIYF	TGTGCCAGCAGTTTATCCGCAGGGACTGGAAACACCATATATTTT
TRBV11-1	-	-	TRBJ2-3	CASSSTGTEGTDTQYF	TGTGCCAGCAGCTCGACCGGGACCGAAGGTACAGATACGCAGTATTTT
TRBV7-6	-	-	TRBJ2-1	CASSSPNGDEQFF	TGTGCCAGCAGCTCCCCAAATGGCGATGAGCAGTTCTTC
TRBV6-5	few	-	TRBJ1-1	CASSDSDNTEAFF	TGTGCCAGCAGTGACTCGGACAACACTGAAGCTTTCTTT